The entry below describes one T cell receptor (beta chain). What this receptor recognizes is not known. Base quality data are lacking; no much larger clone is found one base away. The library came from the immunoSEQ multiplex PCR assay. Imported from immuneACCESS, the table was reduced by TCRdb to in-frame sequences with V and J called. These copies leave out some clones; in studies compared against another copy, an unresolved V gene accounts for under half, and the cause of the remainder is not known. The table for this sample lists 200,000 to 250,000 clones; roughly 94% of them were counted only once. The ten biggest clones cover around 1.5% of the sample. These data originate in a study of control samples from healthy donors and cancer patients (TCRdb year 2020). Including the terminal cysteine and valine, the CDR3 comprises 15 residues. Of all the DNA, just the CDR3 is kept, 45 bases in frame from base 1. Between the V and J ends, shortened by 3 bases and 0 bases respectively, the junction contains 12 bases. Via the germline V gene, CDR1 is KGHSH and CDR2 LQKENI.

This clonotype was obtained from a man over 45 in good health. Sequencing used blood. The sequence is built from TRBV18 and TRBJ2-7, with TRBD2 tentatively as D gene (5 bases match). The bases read TGTGCCAGCTCACCTGCCCGGGATTACTCCTACGAGCAGTACGTC. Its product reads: CASSPARDYSYEQYV.